Included here is one T cell receptor (beta chain) sequence, with context. The data originate from a study of blood T cells in healthy people across ages. At the level of the study: Through template switching, about one barcoded beta molecule was captured per two T cells, as measured in model experiments.

Then a second PCR, running about 7 to 11 cycles, was carried out with a sample-barcoded 5' primer and a J-beta primer mix. Each of the cDNA molecules was tagged by a template-switch adaptor with 12 random nucleotides. TCRdb ran MiXCR on the 5' RACE reads and lists one entry per CDR3 protein. The sample records some 900,000 distinct CDR3 sequences, around 48% being singletons. Germline values: CDR1 SGHRS, CDR2 YFSETQ. This CDR3 has 15 amino acids. The V gene lost 0 bases and the J gene lost 1 base, with 9 bases spanning the gap. The receptor comes from a young man in good health. This sequence joins TRBV5-1 and TRBJ2-3; D unresolved. Input material: blood. The CDR3 protein is CASSLEASRTDTQYF. The CDR3 DNA is TGCGCCAGCAGCTTGGAAGCCAGCCGCACAGATACGCAGTATTTT.